Listed here is a single TCR beta chain. This record belongs to a study of blood T cell repertoires in COVID-19. Study summary: Samples of COVID-19 (acute and convalescent) were obtained from the United States, Italy and Spain. T cells, B-cell-depleted T cells, or PBMCs supplied cDNA or gDNA.

As processed by the authors: Using reference gene primer amplification, nucleated cell counts were estimated. Profiling relied on immunoSEQ multiplex PCR, and the TCRdb table lists in-frame clones only, not all of them. That table is the source of V, J and clone size, and D and trimming were worked out from the DNA. In the table there are some 55,000 clones, around 83% of which are singletons. Germline CDR1 reads SGHRS; CDR2 reads YFSETQ. V was shortened by 4 bases and J by 11 bases, with 21 bases between the two germline ends. The CDR3 runs 14 residues. This chain uses TRBV5-1 with TRBJ1-1, with D possibly TRBD1 on 5 matching bases. Sequencing was carried out using peripheral blood. The TCR sequence derives from a woman aged 55-69 years with acute or convalescent COVID-19. This CDR3 reads CASSSNNRDLIAFF. The CDR3 DNA is TGCGCCAGCAGCAGCAACAACCGGGACTTAATTGCTTTCTTT.